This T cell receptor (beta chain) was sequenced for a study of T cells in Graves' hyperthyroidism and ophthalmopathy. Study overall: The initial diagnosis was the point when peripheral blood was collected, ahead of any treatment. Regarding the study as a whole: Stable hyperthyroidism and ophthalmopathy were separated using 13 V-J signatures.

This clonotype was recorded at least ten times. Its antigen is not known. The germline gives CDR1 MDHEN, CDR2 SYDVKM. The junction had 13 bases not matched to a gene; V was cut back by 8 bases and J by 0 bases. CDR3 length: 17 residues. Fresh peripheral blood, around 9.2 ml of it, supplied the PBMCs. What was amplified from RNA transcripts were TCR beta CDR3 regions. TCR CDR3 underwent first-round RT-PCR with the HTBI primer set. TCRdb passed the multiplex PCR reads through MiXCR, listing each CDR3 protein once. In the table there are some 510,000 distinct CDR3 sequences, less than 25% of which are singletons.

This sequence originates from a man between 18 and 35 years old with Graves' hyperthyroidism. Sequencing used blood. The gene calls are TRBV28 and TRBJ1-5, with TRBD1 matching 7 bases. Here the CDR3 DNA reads TGTGCCAGCCACCGACACGGACAGGTTGTTAGCAATCAGCCCCAGCATTTT. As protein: CASHRHGQVVSNQPQHF.